Below are 29 T cell receptor beta chains sequenced from a single sample in a study of cytomegalovirus exposure and HLA in healthy donors. Libraries were prepared by immunoSEQ multiplex PCR; TCRdb keeps only in-frame clonotypes and omits some of them. Found here are 220,000 or so clones, approximately 80% of them singletons; the top ten hold more than 12%. The sample comprised PBMCs. The source of these receptors is a woman in her 30s in good health and CMV-seropositive.

The V and J genes are TRBV6-5 and TRBJ2-7; the match to TRBD2 covers 11 bases. V lost 6 bases, J lost 3 bases, and 7 bases stayed unmatched. Germline assignment: CDR1 MNHEY and CDR2 SVGAGI. The CDR3 is 15 residues long. The CDR3 loop reads CASSTTSGIYYEQYF. CDR3 sequence (DNA): TGTGCCAGCAGCACGACTAGCGGGATCTACTACGAGCAGTACTTC.

The chain links TRBV6-5 to TRBJ1-1; 7 bases fit TRBD1. V lost 2 bases and J lost 1; bases outside the gene matches: 1. The V gene's germline CDR1 is MNHEY and CDR2 SVGAGI. This CDR3 spans 14 amino acids. The CDR3 bases are TGTGCCAGCAGTTACGACAGGGCGAACACTGAAGCTTTCTTT. Encoded protein: CASSYDRANTEAFF.

This rearrangement joins TRBV28 to TRBJ1-1; a weak D match, TRBD1 (6 bases). V was pared by 3 bases and J by 6 bases, with 14 bases between. The CDR3 sequence is 14 residues long. Germline CDR1 MDHEN, CDR2 SYDVKM. CDR3 amino acids: CASSFRGARAEAFF. CDR3 nucleotides: TGTGCCAGCAGTTTTCGGGGGGCGCGGGCTGAAGCTTTCTTT.

This chain joins TRBV29-1 and TRBJ1-1; 8 bases agree with TRBD1. The CDR3 is 16 residues long. Germline V CDR1 and CDR2: SQVTM, ANQGSEA. The J segment lost 5 bases and the V segment lost 1 base, leaving 12 bases of the junction unmatched. This chain's CDR3 is CSVEGRRSGGVTEAFF. The CDR3 nucleotides are TGCAGCGTTGAAGGACGTCGATCAGGGGGCGTGACTGAAGCTTTCTTT.

The V call is TRBV6-6, the J call TRBJ2-1; no definite D call. Germline CDR1 and CDR2: MNHNY and SVGAGI (reference sequence). V dropped 5 bases and J dropped 12 bases, with 14 bases sitting between them. There are 12 residues in the CDR3. The CDR3 reads CASSDLGKPQFF. DNA for the CDR3: TGTGCCAGCAGTGATTTAGGGAAACCGCAGTTCTTC.

This clone has just a few counts. V usage is TRBV4-3 and J usage is TRBJ2-1; no clear D. The CDR3 totals 14 residues. Trimming removed 4 bases at V and 15 bases at J, with 22 bases between. Germline V CDR1 and CDR2: LGHNA, YSLEER. The CDR3 here is CASSPSTQSLVVFF. DNA of the CDR3: TGCGCCAGCAGCCCTTCCACTCAATCTTTAGTTGTGTTCTTC.

This sequence joins TRBV5-6 and TRBJ1-3; no definite D call. Trimming left V 4 bases short and J 0 bases short, with 14 bases between. CDR3 length: 16 residues. The germline CDR1 and CDR2 sequences are SGHDT and YYEEEE. CDR3 region: CASSLDPIPSGNTIYF. DNA of the CDR3: TGTGCCAGCAGCCTCGACCCTATCCCCTCTGGAAACACCATATATTTT.

This clone occurred once. The chain has TRBV7-6 and TRBJ2-2; 9 bases map to TRBD1. The CDR3 extends over 18 amino acids. The V gene's germline CDR1 is SGHVS and CDR2 FNYEAQ. V dropped 1 base and J dropped 7; count of bases not matched to a gene: 13. The CDR3 here is CASSLVAGTGSWIGELFF. CDR3 DNA: TGTGCCAGCAGCTTAGTAGCCGGGACAGGGAGTTGGATCGGGGAGCTGTTTTTT.

The chain joins TRBV5-6 to TRBJ2-5; D gene ambiguous. CDR1 and CDR2 from the germline V gene are SGHDT and YYEEEE. This CDR3 is built from 15 residues. The germline V and J ends were trimmed by 4 bases and 0 bases, with 13 bases remaining between them. The chain's CDR3 is CASSPPNWDQETQYF. CDR3 DNA sequence: TGTGCCAGCAGCCCACCCAACTGGGACCAAGAGACCCAGTACTTC.

The chain uses TRBV2 and TRBJ2-1, with D tentatively TRBD1 (6 bases). The CDR3 contains 12 residues. The germline gives CDR1 SNHLY, CDR2 FYNNEI. Trimming pared 11 bases from V and 4 bases from J, leaving 12 bases between. In DNA, the CDR3 is TGTGCCGTCCAAGGGGGATACAATGAGCAGTTCTTC. It yields the protein CAVQGGYNEQFF.

The CDR3 spells CAWSGGGVTEAFF. CDR3 in DNA: TGTGCCTGGAGTGGGGGGGGTGTCACTGAAGCTTTCTTT. V usage is TRBV30 and J usage is TRBJ1-1, with D perhaps matching TRBD1 (5 bases). The CDR3 sequence is 13 residues long. Germline CDR1 reads GTSNPN; CDR2 reads SVGIG (reference sequence). V lost 1 base, J lost 4 bases, and 10 bases lay in between. Full variable domain (rest looked up from reference TRBV30 and TRBJ1-1): SQTIHQWPATLVQPVGSPLSLECTVEGTSNPNLYWYRQAAGRGLQLLFYSVGIGQISSEVPQNLSASRPQDRQFILSSKKLLLSDSGFYLCAWSGGGVTEAFFGQGTRLTVV.

This clone appeared a single time. A much larger clone is a single base away; this may be a read error. This chain uses TRBV29-1 with TRBJ1-1; D unclear. Germline V gene sequence: CDR1 SQVTM, CDR2 ANQGSEA. This CDR3 comprises 11 residues. V was clipped by 4 bases and J by 4 bases, with 7 bases between them. The CDR3: CSVVVGTEAFF. Written as DNA, the CDR3 is TGCAGCGTTGTTGTTGGCACTGAAGCTTTCTTT.

V gene TRBV7-3 combines with J gene TRBJ2-2; the D call may be TRBD1 or TRBD2 (5 bases each). This CDR3 has 14 amino acids. Trimming removed 3 bases from V and 3 bases from J, with 8 bases in between. The germline V gene has CDR1 SGHTA and CDR2 FQGTGA. CDR3 sequence reads: CASSLGRYTGELFF. CDR3 nucleotides: TGTGCCAGCAGCTTGGGACGCTACACCGGGGAGCTGTTTTTT.

The rearrangement joins TRBV7-9 to TRBJ2-7; 11 bases are shared with TRBD2. CDR3 length: 14 amino acids. Germline V CDR1 and CDR2: SEHNR, FQNEAQ (reference sequence). Germline trimming cut 4 bases from V and 12 bases from J; bases unmatched to any gene: 11. This CDR3 reads CASSSPTSGRIVYF. DNA for the CDR3: TGTGCCAGCAGCTCCCCCACTAGCGGGAGAATCGTGTACTTC.

The CDR3: CASSPRGHEQYF. Written as DNA, the CDR3 is TGTGCCAGCAGCCCTCGAGGACACGAGCAGTACTTC. The chain joins TRBV7-2 to TRBJ2-7; D is undetermined. CDR1 and CDR2 (germline): SGHTA, FQGNSA. This CDR3 has 12 amino acids. The V gene lost 5 bases and the J gene lost 5 bases, with 10 bases spanning the gap.

This chain links TRBV2 with TRBJ1-2; D call uncertain. V was clipped by 3 bases and J by 8 bases, with 19 bases between them. The CDR3 contains 15 residues. Germline assignment: CDR1 SNHLY and CDR2 FYNNEI. The CDR3 DNA sequence: TGTGCCAGCAGTGATAACCCGGCCACTCTAGGAGGCTACACCTTC. Translated: CASSDNPATLGGYTF.

This clone is a singleton in its sample. The rearrangement links TRBV28 to TRBJ1-2, with no clear D. Germline V CDR1 and CDR2: MDHEN, SYDVKM. The CDR3 is 15 amino acids. The germline V and J ends were trimmed by 5 bases and 2 bases, with 15 bases remaining between them. The CDR3 nucleotides read TGTGCCAGCAGTGAAGGTGCCTCGACCAACTATGGCTACACCTTC. Protein sequence: CASSEGASTNYGYTF.

The J gene is TRBJ2-3, the V gene TRBV15; D is possibly TRBD2 (6 bases). Trimming removed 0 bases from V and 6 bases from J, with 10 bases in between. Germline values: CDR1 LNHNV, CDR2 YYDKDF (reference sequence). There are 14 residues in the CDR3. CDR3: CATSRDAGRDTQYF. The CDR3 nucleotides are TGTGCCACCAGCAGAGACGCGGGACGCGATACGCAGTATTTT.

The V gene is TRBV5-4, the J gene TRBJ1-2, with a weak D call TRBD1 (6 bases). This CDR3 spans 17 amino acids. Germline V lookup: CDR1 SGHNT, CDR2 YYREEE (reference sequence). The germline V and J ends were trimmed by 0 bases and 0 bases, with 15 bases remaining between them. CDR3 protein: CASSLDHRVEPNYGYTF. The CDR3 DNA follows: TGTGCCAGCAGCTTGGATCACAGGGTTGAACCTAACTATGGCTACACCTTC.

The sample holds a few counts of this clone. The rearrangement links TRBV4-2 to TRBJ2-7; 8 nucleotides align to TRBD2. In germline, CDR1 is LGHNA, CDR2 YNFKEQ. The CDR3 has 17 residues. With 0 bases clipped from V and 9 bases from J, the junction kept 16 bases outside the gene matches. The CDR3 is CASSQEGGRTSHRRQYF. CDR3 bases: TGTGCCAGCAGCCAAGAGGGGGGTAGGACTAGCCATCGACGGCAGTACTTC.

V and J are TRBV10-3 and TRBJ1-2; the D is unclear. V shed 0 bases and J shed 8 bases, with 10 bases lying between them. The CDR3 consists of 13 residues. Germline CDR1 and CDR2: ENHRY and SYGVKD. The CDR3 loop reads CAISESPREGYTF. The DNA for the CDR3 is TGTGCCATCAGTGAGTCGCCAAGGGAGGGCTACACCTTC.

This chain links TRBV6-4 with TRBJ2-2; possibly TRBD2 for D (6 bases). Germline V lookup: CDR1 MRHNA, CDR2 SNTAGT. CDR3 length: 14 amino acids. The V and J ends lost 0 bases and 6 bases respectively, with 8 bases between them. The CDR3 spells CASSDSPGAGELFF. CDR3 nucleotide sequence: TGTGCCAGCAGTGACTCGCCGGGGGCCGGGGAGCTGTTTTTT.

This clone was detected a few times. CDR3 residues: CASSPNSGGDNYGYTF. The CDR3 DNA follows: TGTGCCAGTAGTCCCAATTCCGGGGGCGATAACTATGGCTACACCTTC. The chain employs TRBV19 and TRBJ1-2; D possibly corresponds to TRBD1 (6 bases). CDR3 length equals 16 residues. Germline-derived CDR1 and CDR2 are LNHDA and SQIVND (reference sequence). Trimming left V 5 bases short and J 1 base short, with 17 bases between.

CDR3 sequence reads: CASRMLQGRSYEQYF. For the CDR3, the DNA is TGTGCCAGCAGGATGCTCCAGGGGCGATCCTACGAGCAGTACTTC. V and J are TRBV6-1 and TRBJ2-7; possible D gene TRBD1, 6 bases. The CDR3 loop spans 15 amino acids. Germline-derived CDR1 and CDR2 are MNHNS and SASEGT. The V end lost 6 bases, the J end lost 1 base, and 16 bases lay between the germline ends.

The V and J genes are TRBV10-3 and TRBJ1-1; D gene uncertain. CDR1 ENHRY and CDR2 SYGVKD come from the germline V gene. The ends were cut back, 4 bases at V and 0 bases at J, with 6 bases in the middle. The CDR3 loop spans 13 amino acids. DNA for the CDR3: TGTGCCATCAGTGTAAGGTTGAACACTGAAGCTTTCTTT. This sequence encodes CAISVRLNTEAFF.

The chain has TRBV6-1 and TRBJ1-4, with TRBD1 matching 7 bases. The ends lost 6 bases at V and 8 bases at J; junction bases unmatched: 12. The germline V gene has CDR1 MNHNS and CDR2 SASEGT. The CDR3 is made up of 15 amino acids. The CDR3: CASRERQGLGEKLFF. The DNA for the CDR3 is TGTGCCAGCAGAGAAAGACAGGGATTAGGAGAAAAACTGTTTTTT.

This clone was counted between two and nine times. The rearrangement links TRBV29-1 to TRBJ1-4; 9 positions agree with TRBD1. V was clipped by 4 bases and J by 7 bases; unmatched bases: 4. This CDR3 comprises 13 residues. Per germline, CDR1 SQVTM and CDR2 ANQGSEA. CDR3 region: CSVAGQGTEKLFF. The CDR3 bases are TGCAGCGTTGCGGGACAGGGAACTGAAAAACTGTTTTTT. The complete variable domain, with remaining parts taken from reference TRBV29-1 and TRBJ1-4, reads SAVISQKPSRDICQRGTSLTIQCQVDSQVTMMFWYRQQPGQSLTLIATANQGSEATYESGFVIDKFPISRPNLTFSTLTVSNMSPEDSSIYLCSVAGQGTEKLFFGSGTQLSVL.

This chain joins TRBV7-2 and TRBJ1-5; TRBD1 might be the D (6 bases). Trimming took 4 bases from V and 3 from J, leaving 13 bases between them. This CDR3 contains 15 residues. From germline, CDR1 is SGHTA and CDR2 FQGNSA. CDR3 sequence reads: CASSSQTGNNQPQHF. The DNA for the CDR3 is TGTGCCAGCAGCTCCCAGACAGGCAACAATCAGCCCCAGCATTTT.

V usage is TRBV5-6 and J usage is TRBJ1-4, with a weak D call TRBD1 (5 bases). The length of the CDR3 is 15 residues. With 0 bases removed from V and 8 bases from J, the gap between germline ends came to 14 bases. Germline V gene sequence: CDR1 SGHDT, CDR2 YYEEEE. The CDR3 region has the DNA TGTGCCAGCAGCTTGGATGGGGGGATTCGGGAAAAACTGTTTTTT. Translating it yields CASSLDGGIREKLFF.